Listed below are T cell receptor beta chains from one sample, sequenced in a study of post-analysis software for immune sequencing data. TCRdb fed the PCR reads into MiXCR, producing one record per CDR3 protein. This table holds 750,000 to 950,000 distinct CDR3 sequences, roughly 46% found once. The sequenced sample was blood. The receptors stem from a girl aged 5 to 17 with multiple sclerosis. The CDR3 runs from the conserved cysteine through the conserved F or W. Each record gives: V gene, CDR3 length, J gene, clone size, D gene, CDR3 protein, CDR3 DNA. D genes are given only for firm matches. Where a row states a size, it is once, few, many or the class of an expanded clone; other rows omit it.

>TRBV12-3/TRBV12-4|15|TRBJ2-1|NA|NA
CASSLMNIPDNEQFF
TGTGCCAGCAGTTTAATGAATATCCCGGACAATGAGCAGTTCTTC
>TRBV12-3/TRBV12-4|11|TRBJ2-1|NA|TRBD2
CASSFGTRQFF
TGTGCCAGCAGTTTCGGGACTAGGCAGTTCTTC
>TRBV11-2|16|TRBJ2-5|NA|TRBD2
CASSEGSGSGNNGQYF
TGTGCCAGCAGCGAGGGAAGCGGGAGCGGGAACAATGGGCAGTACTTC
>TRBV6-6|13|TRBJ1-1|NA|NA
CASSSGVVAEAFF
TGTGCCAGCAGTTCAGGGGTTGTGGCTGAAGCTTTCTTT
>TRBV20-1|15|TRBJ2-3|NA|TRBD1
CSARVGQGSTDTQYF
TGCAGTGCTAGAGTGGGACAGGGGAGCACAGATACGCAGTATTTT
>TRBV27|13|TRBJ2-3|NA|NA
CATSYRGTDTQYF
TGTGCCACCAGCTACCGGGGCACAGATACGCAGTATTTT
>TRBV20-1|15|TRBJ2-5|few|TRBD2
CSARPLAAYQETQYF
TGCAGTGCTAGACCACTAGCGGCCTACCAAGAGACCCAGTACTTC
>TRBV4-2|16|TRBJ2-1|NA|TRBD2
CASSPDGTSALNEQFF
TGTGCCAGCAGCCCAGATGGGACTAGCGCTTTAAATGAGCAGTTCTTC
>TRBV12-5|11|TRBJ2-1|NA|NA
CASGKTVQLFF
TGTGCTAGTGGTAAGACCGTGCAGTTGTTCTTC
>TRBV28|16|TRBJ2-6|NA|NA
CASSPYRVAGANVLTF
TGTGCCAGCAGTCCGTACAGGGTTGCTGGGGCCAACGTCCTGACTTTC
>TRBV3-1|18|TRBJ2-1|few|TRBD2
CASSQQLRLAGETNEQFF
TGTGCCAGCAGCCAACAACTCCGACTAGCGGGAGAGACCAATGAGCAGTTCTTC
>TRBV12-3/TRBV12-4|11|TRBJ1-2|many|NA
CASSYGYGYTF
TGTGCCAGCAGTTATGGTTATGGCTACACCTTC
>TRBV7-9|11|TRBJ1-1|NA|NA
CASSRRAEAFF
TGTGCCAGCAGCCGAAGGGCTGAAGCTTTCTTT
>TRBV7-9|15|TRBJ2-1|once|NA
CASSLVQGSRNEQFF
TGTGCCAGCAGCTTAGTCCAGGGGTCGCGCAATGAGCAGTTCTTC
>TRBV6-1|15|TRBJ1-4|NA|NA
CASSDLGRRNEKLFF
TGTGCCAGCAGTGACCTGGGACGGCGTAATGAAAAACTGTTTTTT
>TRBV29-1|13|TRBJ1-1|few|TRBD1
CSVKDRESTEAFF
TGCAGCGTTAAGGACAGGGAGAGCACTGAAGCTTTCTTT
>TRBV12-3/TRBV12-4|16|TRBJ2-7|NA|NA
CASSLLQGLGANEQYF
TGTGCCAGCAGTTTGTTACAGGGATTAGGTGCGAACGAGCAGTACTTC
>TRBV5-1|17|TRBJ2-7|few|TRBD2
CASSLGRLAESSYEQYF
TGCGCCAGCAGCTTGGGGAGACTAGCGGAAAGCTCCTACGAGCAGTACTTC
>TRBV4-1|19|TRBJ2-5|NA|TRBD2
CASSPSTLTSGGRFYERYF
TGCGCCAGCAGCCCGTCGACTCTGACTAGCGGGGGACGTTTTTACGAGCGGTACTTC
>TRBV9|14|TRBJ1-2|NA|TRBD1
CASSGTGLHYGYTF
TGTGCCAGCAGCGGGACAGGGCTCCACTATGGCTACACCTTC
>TRBV20-1|15|TRBJ2-3|NA|TRBD2
CSASIGRAGPDTQYF
TGCAGTGCTAGTATAGGGAGGGCGGGCCCAGATACGCAGTATTTT
>TRBV29-1|13|TRBJ2-7|NA|NA
CSVVARGESEQYF
TGCAGCGTTGTGGCCAGGGGAGAAAGCGAGCAGTACTTC
>TRBV3-1|14|TRBJ2-5|NA|TRBD2
CASSAWTSPNEQYF
TGTGCCAGCAGCGCATGGACTAGCCCCAATGAGCAGTACTTC
>TRBV6-1|18|TRBJ2-6|NA|NA
CATEGGRQAHSGANVLTF
TGTGCCACGGAGGGTGGGAGGCAGGCCCACTCTGGGGCCAACGTCCTGACTTTC
>TRBV21-1|14|TRBJ2-5|NA|NA
CASRRLAGWKTQYF
TGTGCCAGCCGTCGGCTAGCGGGATGGAAGACCCAGTACTTC
>TRBV4-3|18|TRBJ2-5|NA|TRBD1
CASSQDLRTGGYQETQYF
TGCGCCAGCAGCCAAGATCTCCGGACAGGGGGCTATCAAGAGACCCAGTACTTC